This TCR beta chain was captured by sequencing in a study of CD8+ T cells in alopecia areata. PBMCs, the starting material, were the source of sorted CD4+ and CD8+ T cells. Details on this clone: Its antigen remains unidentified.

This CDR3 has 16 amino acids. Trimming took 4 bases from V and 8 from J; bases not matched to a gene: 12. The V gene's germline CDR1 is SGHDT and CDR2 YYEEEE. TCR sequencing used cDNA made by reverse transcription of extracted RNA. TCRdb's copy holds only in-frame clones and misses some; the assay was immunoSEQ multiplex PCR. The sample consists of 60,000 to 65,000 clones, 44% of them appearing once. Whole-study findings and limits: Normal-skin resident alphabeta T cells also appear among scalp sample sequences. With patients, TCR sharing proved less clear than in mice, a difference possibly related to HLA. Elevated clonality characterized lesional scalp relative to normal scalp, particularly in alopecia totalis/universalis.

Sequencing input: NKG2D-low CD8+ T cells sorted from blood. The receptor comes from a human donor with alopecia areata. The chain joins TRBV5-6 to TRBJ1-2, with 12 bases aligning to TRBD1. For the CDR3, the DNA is TGTGCCAGCAGCCTGGTTGTTACCGGGACAGGGGGCGGCTACACCTTC. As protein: CASSLVVTGTGGGYTF.